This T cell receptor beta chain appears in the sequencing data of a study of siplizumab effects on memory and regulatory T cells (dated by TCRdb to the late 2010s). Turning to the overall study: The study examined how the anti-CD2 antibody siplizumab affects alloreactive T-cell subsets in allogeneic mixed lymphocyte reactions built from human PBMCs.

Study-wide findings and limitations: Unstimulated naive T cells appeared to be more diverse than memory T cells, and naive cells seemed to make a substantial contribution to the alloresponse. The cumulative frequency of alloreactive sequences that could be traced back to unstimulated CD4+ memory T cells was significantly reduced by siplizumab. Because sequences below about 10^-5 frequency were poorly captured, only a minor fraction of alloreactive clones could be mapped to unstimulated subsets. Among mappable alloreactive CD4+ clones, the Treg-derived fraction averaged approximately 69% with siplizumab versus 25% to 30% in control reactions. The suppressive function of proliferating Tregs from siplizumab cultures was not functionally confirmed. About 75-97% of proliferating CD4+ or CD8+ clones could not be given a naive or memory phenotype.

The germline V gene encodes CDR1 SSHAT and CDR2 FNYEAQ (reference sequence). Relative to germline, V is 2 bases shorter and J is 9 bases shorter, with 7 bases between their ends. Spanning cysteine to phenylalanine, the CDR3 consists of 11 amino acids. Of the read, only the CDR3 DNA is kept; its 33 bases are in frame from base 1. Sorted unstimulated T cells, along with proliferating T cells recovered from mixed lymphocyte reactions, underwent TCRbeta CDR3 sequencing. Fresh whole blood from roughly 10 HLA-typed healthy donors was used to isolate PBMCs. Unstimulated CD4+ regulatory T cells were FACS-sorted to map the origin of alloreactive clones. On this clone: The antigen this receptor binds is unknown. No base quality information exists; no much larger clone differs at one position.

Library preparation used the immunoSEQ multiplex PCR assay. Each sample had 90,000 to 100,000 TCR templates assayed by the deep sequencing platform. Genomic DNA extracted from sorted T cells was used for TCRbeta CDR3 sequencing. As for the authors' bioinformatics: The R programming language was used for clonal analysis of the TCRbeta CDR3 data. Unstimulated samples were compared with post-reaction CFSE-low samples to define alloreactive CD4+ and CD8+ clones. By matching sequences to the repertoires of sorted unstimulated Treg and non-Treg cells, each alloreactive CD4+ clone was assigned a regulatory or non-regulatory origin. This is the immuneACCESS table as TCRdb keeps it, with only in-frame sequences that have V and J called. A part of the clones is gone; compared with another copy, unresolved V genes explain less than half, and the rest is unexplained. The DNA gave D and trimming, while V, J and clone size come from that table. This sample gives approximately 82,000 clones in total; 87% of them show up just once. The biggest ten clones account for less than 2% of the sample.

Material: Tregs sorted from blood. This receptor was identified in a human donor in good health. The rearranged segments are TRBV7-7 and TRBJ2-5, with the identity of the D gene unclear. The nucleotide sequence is TGTGCCAGCAGCTTAATAGGAGCCCAGTACTTC. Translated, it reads CASSLIGAQYF.